Listed below are T cell receptor beta chains from one sample, sequenced in a study of blood T cell repertoires in COVID-19. Generated by immunoSEQ multiplex PCR, the TCRdb table keeps only in-frame clones and is missing some. This repertoire shows about 78,000 clones, less than 95% found once; its top ten account for 0.8% to 1.3%. What was sequenced was peripheral blood. The receptors shown here come from a woman between 45 and 65 years old in a cohort sampled during active COVID-19. CDR3s include the opening cysteine and the closing phenylalanine or tryptophan. Fields, in order: V gene, D gene, clone size, J gene, CDR3 protein, CDR3 DNA. D genes are given only for firm matches. Clone size is given for some rows only: seen once, a few or many times, or a class if the clone is expanded.

>TRBV28|-|-|TRBJ2-7
CASSLDGSSYEQYF
TGTGCCAGCAGTCTGGACGGGAGCTCCTACGAGCAGTACTTC
>TRBV30|-|-|TRBJ1-1
CAWSLPGGNTEAFF
TGTGCCTGGAGTCTCCCGGGGGGGAACACTGAAGCTTTCTTT
>TRBV19|-|-|TRBJ1-5
CASSIDGRGRYQPQHF
TGTGCCAGTAGTATAGATGGGAGGGGCAGGTATCAGCCCCAGCATTTT
>TRBV28|TRBD1|-|TRBJ2-7
CASSLGAGGSYEQYF
TGTGCCAGCAGTTTAGGGGCAGGGGGTTCCTACGAGCAGTACTTC
>TRBV4-1|TRBD2|-|TRBJ2-1
CASSLAGLERDFEQFF
TGCGCCAGCAGCCTCGCTGGACTAGAGCGAGACTTTGAGCAGTTCTTC
>TRBV29-1|TRBD1|-|TRBJ1-1
CSVVGTGFATEAFF
TGCAGCGTTGTGGGGACAGGGTTCGCGACTGAAGCTTTCTTT
>TRBV19|-|-|TRBJ2-1
CASSIETTTIQFF
TGTGCCAGTAGTATAGAAACTACAACAATACAGTTCTTC
>TRBV11-1|-|-|TRBJ2-1
CASRSRAGRNEQFF
TGTGCCAGCAGGAGTCGAGCGGGCAGGAATGAGCAGTTCTTC
>TRBV5-4|-|-|TRBJ2-1
CASSLDPGAASSYNEQFF
TGTGCCAGCAGCTTGGACCCGGGAGCGGCGAGCTCCTACAATGAGCAGTTCTTC
>TRBV7-3|TRBD1|few|TRBJ1-5
CASSVTGGSGQPQHF
TGTGCCAGCAGCGTTACAGGGGGCTCGGGTCAGCCCCAGCATTTT
>TRBV14|-|-|TRBJ2-1
CASSPGGSGLSYNEQFF
TGTGCCAGCAGCCCCGGGGGTTCGGGGCTCTCCTACAATGAGCAGTTCTTC
>TRBV27|TRBD1|-|TRBJ1-5
CASSRGQTTNNQPQHF
TGTGCCAGCAGTCGGGGACAGACAACCAACAATCAGCCCCAGCATTTT
>TRBV19|-|-|TRBJ1-2
CASNQGAYGYTF
TGTGCCAGTAATCAGGGTGCCTATGGCTACACCTTC
>TRBV6-5|-|-|TRBJ2-2
CASRLATNTGELFF
TGTGCCAGCAGGTTAGCGACGAACACCGGGGAGCTGTTTTTT
>TRBV10-2|TRBD1|once|TRBJ2-7
CASSTDRLDLNEQYF
TGCGCCAGCAGCACGGACAGGCTCGATCTAAACGAGCAGTACTTC
>TRBV18|-|-|TRBJ2-1
CASSPRQNNEQFF
TGTGCCAGCTCACCACGGCAGAACAATGAGCAGTTCTTC
>TRBV11-3|-|-|TRBJ2-2
CASSLATGQFGELFF
TGTGCCAGCAGCTTAGCCACCGGACAGTTCGGGGAGCTGTTTTTT
>TRBV5-1|TRBD2|-|TRBJ2-1
CASSLGLAGGLSYNEQFF
TGCGCCAGCAGCTTAGGACTAGCGGGAGGACTTTCCTACAATGAGCAGTTCTTC
>TRBV15|-|-|TRBJ1-2
CATSRGGLRGLDYGYTF
TGTGCCACCAGCAGAGGGGGACTCAGAGGGTTGGACTATGGCTACACCTTC
>TRBV28|TRBD2|-|TRBJ2-1
CASSFEGGRGDEQFF
TGTGCCAGCAGTTTCGAAGGCGGGAGGGGAGATGAGCAGTTCTTC
>TRBV6-4|TRBD1|-|TRBJ1-5
CASSDRLKGATNQPQHF
TGTGCCAGCAGTGACCGACTAAAGGGGGCTACCAATCAGCCCCAGCATTTT
>TRBV29-1|-|-|TRBJ2-7
CSVFTGLAYEQYF
TGCAGCGTTTTTACAGGTCTGGCCTACGAGCAGTACTTC
>TRBV19|TRBD2|-|TRBJ2-7
CASSILAGGSYEQYF
TGTGCCAGTAGTATACTAGCGGGAGGTTCCTACGAGCAGTACTTC
>TRBV7-2|TRBD2|-|TRBJ2-2
CASSLMTSGNTGELFF
TGTGCCAGCAGCTTAATGACTAGCGGGAACACCGGGGAGCTGTTTTTT
>TRBV27|-|once|TRBJ1-5
CASGQGKGNQPQHF
TGTGCCAGCGGTCAGGGAAAAGGCAATCAGCCCCAGCATTTT
>TRBV7-2|-|-|TRBJ1-2
CASSYDRTRGYTF
TGTGCCAGCAGCTACGACAGGACGCGGGGCTACACCTTC
>TRBV28|-|-|TRBJ1-1
CATTIGGVMGVEAFF
TGTGCCACCACCATCGGCGGGGTGATGGGAGTAGAAGCTTTCTTT